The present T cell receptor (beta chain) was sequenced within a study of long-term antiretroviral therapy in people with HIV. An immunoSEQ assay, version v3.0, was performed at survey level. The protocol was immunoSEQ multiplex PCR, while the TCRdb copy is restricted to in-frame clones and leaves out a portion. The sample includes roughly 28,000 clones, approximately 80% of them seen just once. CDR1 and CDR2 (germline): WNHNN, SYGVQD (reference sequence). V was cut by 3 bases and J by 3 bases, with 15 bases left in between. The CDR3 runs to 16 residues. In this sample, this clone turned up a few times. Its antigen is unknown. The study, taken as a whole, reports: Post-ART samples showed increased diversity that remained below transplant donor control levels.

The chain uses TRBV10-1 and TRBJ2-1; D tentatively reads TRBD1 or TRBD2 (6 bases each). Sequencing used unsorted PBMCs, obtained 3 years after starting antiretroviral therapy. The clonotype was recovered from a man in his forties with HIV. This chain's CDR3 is CASSESRGLGYNEQFF. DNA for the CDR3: TGCGCCAGCAGTGAATCACGGGGGCTTGGCTACAATGAGCAGTTCTTC.